One and the same sample provided the 23 T cell receptor beta chains below, sequenced in a study of T cell responses to AZD1222 COVID-19 vaccine. Sequenced by immunoSEQ multiplex PCR; TCRdb stores in-frame clones only, minus some. Of around 58,000 clones detected, around 84% appear once; the ten largest clones hold roughly 10%. The sample consisted of peripheral blood, taken on day 0 of AZD1222 vaccination. These receptors all come from an adult in good health.

This rearrangement joins TRBV7-3 to TRBJ1-1; possible D gene TRBD1, 6 bases. Germline V gene data show CDR1 as SGHTA and CDR2 as FQGTGA. This CDR3 region has 15 residues. Trimming shortened V by 3 bases and J by 4 bases, and 15 bases separated the two germline ends. DNA for the CDR3: TGTGCCAGCAGCTTTCAGGGGCTTGGGGGCACTGAAGCTTTCTTT. Its translation is CASSFQGLGGTEAFF. The full variable domain, with the rest looked up from reference TRBV7-3 and TRBJ1-1, is GAGVSQTPSNKVTEKGKYVELRCDPISGHTALYWYRQSLGQGPEFLIYFQGTGAADDSGLPNDRFFAVRPEGSVSTLKIQRTERGDSAVYLCASSFQGLGGTEAFFGQGTRLTVV.

The chain joins TRBV2 to TRBJ1-1, with D unresolved. Germline lookup yields CDR1 SNHLY and CDR2 FYNNEI. V gave up 8 bases and J gave up 4 bases, with 11 bases separating them. The length of the CDR3 is 12 residues. The CDR3 sequence: CASADLGTEAFF. CDR3 nucleotides: TGTGCCAGCGCGGACCTGGGCACTGAAGCTTTCTTT.

This chain links TRBV3-1 (or the pseudogene TRBV3-2) with TRBJ2-7; unclear D gene. Germline assignment: CDR1 LGHDT and CDR2 YNNKEL (reference sequence). The CDR3 covers 12 residues. The germline V and J ends were trimmed by 1 base and 6 bases, with 7 bases remaining between them. The CDR3 DNA reads as TGTGCCAGCAGCCAAGTGCAGGTCGAGCAGTACTTC. It codes for CASSQVQVEQYF.

This sequence joins TRBV7-6 and TRBJ2-3, with 7 bases fitting TRBD1. After removal of 5 bases from V and 2 bases from J, the junction contained 13 bases not matched to a gene. Germline values: CDR1 SGHVS, CDR2 FNYEAQ. The CDR3 length is 17 residues. In DNA form, the CDR3 reads TGTGCCAGCAGCCTCAACCGGGACAGCTACTCCACAGATACGCAGTATTTT. It translates to CASSLNRDSYSTDTQYF. The entire variable domain, with the rest obtained from reference TRBV7-6 and TRBJ2-3, is as follows: GAGVSQSPRYKVTKRGQDVALRCDPISGHVSLYWYRQALGQGPEFLTYFNYEAQQDKSGLPNDRFSAERPEGSISTLTIQRTEQRDSAMYRCASSLNRDSYSTDTQYFGPGTRLTVL.

The gene calls are TRBV7-9 and TRBJ2-7; the D is unclear. This CDR3 has 13 amino acids. Trimming stripped 5 bases from V and 7 bases from J, with 15 bases between. Germline V gene lookup returns CDR1 SEHNR and CDR2 FQNEAQ (reference sequence). The CDR3 nucleotides are TGTGCCAGCAGCGACTTGAGGAGAGTTGAGCAGTACTTC. It codes for CASSDLRRVEQYF.

The chain is built from TRBV9 and TRBJ1-4, with 8 bases matching TRBD1. V was clipped by 0 bases and J by 4 bases; unmatched bases: 8. The CDR3 is 17 residues long. Germline V gives CDR1 SGDLS, CDR2 YYNGEE. The CDR3 nucleotides are TGTGCCAGCAGCGTAGATCCGACAGGGGCGCTTAATGAAAAACTGTTTTTT. Its protein product is CASSVDPTGALNEKLFF.

The rearrangement links TRBV24-1 to TRBJ2-7, with no clear D. Germline V CDR1 and CDR2: KGHDR, SFDVKD. Trimming removed 4 bases from V and 0 bases from J, with 6 bases in between. This CDR3 spans 13 amino acids. CDR3 nucleotide sequence: TGTGCCACCAGTGAAATCAACTCCTACGAGCAGTACTTC. It codes for CATSEINSYEQYF.

The chain is built from TRBV2 and TRBJ1-1; the D is unclear. V was pared by 2 bases and J by 1 base, with 17 bases between. CDR1 and CDR2 (germline): SNHLY, FYNNEI. This CDR3 region has 17 residues. CDR3 protein: CASSEFVGARANTEAFF. The CDR3 DNA reads as TGTGCCAGCAGTGAATTTGTGGGTGCACGGGCGAACACTGAAGCTTTCTTT.

The genes are TRBV2 and TRBJ2-4; D uncertain. V lost 0 bases and J lost 2, with 8 bases in between. This CDR3 has 15 residues. The germline V gene has CDR1 SNHLY and CDR2 FYNNEI. CDR3 sequence (DNA): TGTGCCAGCAGTGAAGCCAGTCCCCCCAAAAACATTCAGTACTTC. This codes for CASSEASPPKNIQYF.

The count of this clone is one. V and J are TRBV5-1 and TRBJ1-1; 8 nucleotides match TRBD1. Germline assignment: CDR1 SGHRS and CDR2 YFSETQ. The CDR3 loop spans 16 amino acids. The V and J ends lost 0 bases and 6 bases, in that order; junction bases with no gene match: 10. CDR3 DNA: TGCGCCAGCAGCTTGGGGGCAGGGGGCAGGTTGGCTGAAGCTTTCTTT. Its translation: CASSLGAGGRLAEAFF.

This clone appeared once. J is TRBJ2-7 and V is TRBV19; D gene unclear. V was trimmed by 4 bases and J by 2 bases, leaving 9 bases between them. Germline values: CDR1 LNHDA, CDR2 SQIVND (reference sequence). This CDR3 region has 13 residues. CDR3 region: CASSTTPTYEQYF. The CDR3 nucleotides read TGTGCCAGTAGTACCACCCCCACCTACGAGCAGTACTTC.

The genes are TRBV9 and TRBJ2-7; 8 bases fit TRBD2. The CDR3 length is 15 residues. Germline CDR1 reads SGDLS; CDR2 reads YYNGEE. V shed 0 bases and J 2 bases; nucleotides not matched to a gene: 4. The CDR3 protein is CASSVAGGGTYEQYF. The DNA for the CDR3 is TGTGCCAGCAGCGTAGCCGGCGGGGGGACCTACGAGCAGTACTTC.

This clone was recorded once. The chain links TRBV4-1 to TRBJ2-7, with D uncertain. V shed 4 bases and J shed 2 bases, with 15 bases lying between them. The CDR3 loop spans 15 amino acids. CDR1 and CDR2 from the germline V gene are MGHRA and YSYEKL. CDR3 coding DNA: TGCGCCAGCAGCCGGATATCTAGTGGTACCTACGAGCAGTACTTC. As protein: CASSRISSGTYEQYF.

The genes are TRBV21-1 and TRBJ1-1; TRBD1, the table's D call, lacks a check against the DNA. TRBV21-1 is a recognized pseudogene. The CDR3 is made up of 15 amino acids. The CDR3 sequence: CASSSSPRGRTEAFF. The CDR3 coding sequence is TGTGCCAGCAGTTCCAGTCCGAGGGGGCGAACTGAAGCTTTCTTT.

This rearrangement joins TRBV28 to TRBJ2-5, with a weak D call TRBD1 (7 bases). CDR3 size: 14 residues. V was clipped by 8 bases and J by 6 bases, with 19 bases between them. The V gene's germline CDR1 is MDHEN and CDR2 SYDVKM. The CDR3 sequence is CASSVPGGQKTQYF. The CDR3 nucleotides are TGTGCCAGCTCCGTTCCAGGGGGGCAAAAGACCCAGTACTTC.

The chain combines TRBV7-8 with TRBJ1-1; D is ambiguous. Germline loops: CDR1 SGHVS, CDR2 FQNEAQ. The CDR3 consists of 14 residues. The ends were cut back, 1 base at V and 1 base at J, with 7 bases in the middle. CDR3 sequence (DNA): TGTGCCAGCAGCTTAGTCGGTCGGAACACTGAAGCTTTCTTT. This translates into CASSLVGRNTEAFF.

J is TRBJ2-5 and V is TRBV19, with TRBD2 matching 10 bases. The CDR3 runs 16 residues. J was trimmed by 1 base and V by 3 bases; bases with no gene match: 5. Germline CDR1 and CDR2: LNHDA and SQIVND (reference sequence). The CDR3 loop reads CASSIPRTSGQETQYF. CDR3 DNA: TGTGCCAGTAGTATTCCCCGGACTAGCGGCCAAGAGACCCAGTACTTC.

The gene calls are TRBV11-1 and TRBJ1-1; the D is unclear. CDR3 length: 13 amino acids. CDR1 and CDR2 from the germline V gene are SGHAT and FQDESV (reference sequence). The V and J ends lost 2 bases and 1 base respectively, with 5 bases between them. The CDR3 DNA reads TGTGCCAGCAGCTTAAGGTCGAACACTGAAGCTTTCTTT. This codes for CASSLRSNTEAFF.

The rearrangement uses TRBV30 and TRBJ1-5; the D gene is possibly TRBD1 (6 bases). Trimming removed 2 bases from V and 7 bases from J, with 18 bases in between. Germline V lookup: CDR1 GTSNPN, CDR2 SVGIG (reference sequence). CDR3 length: 15 amino acids. This CDR3 is CAWSLPTGTGQPQHF. The DNA for the CDR3 is TGTGCCTGGAGTTTACCAACAGGGACGGGACAGCCCCAGCATTTT.

The DNA of the CDR3 is TGTGCCAGCAGTTTATTTACCAGGACCCAGTACTTC. Residues: CASSLFTRTQYF. This chain uses TRBV28 with TRBJ2-5; D gene unclear. V lost 1 base, J lost 7 bases, and 7 bases lay in between. In germline, CDR1 is MDHEN, CDR2 SYDVKM. The CDR3 consists of 12 residues.

The rearrangement links TRBV7-9 to TRBJ2-3, with D possibly TRBD1 on 7 matching bases. Trimming took off 9 bases at V and 0 bases at J, with 10 bases between the two ends. Germline V gene data show CDR1 as SEHNR and CDR2 as FQNEAQ (reference sequence). This CDR3 comprises 13 residues. DNA of the CDR3: TGTGCCAGAGGAGGGGGCAGCACAGATACGCAGTATTTT. Protein product: CARGGGSTDTQYF.

This clone turned up a few times. The CDR3 DNA is TGTGCCAGCAGGGAGACCAATCAGCCCCAGCATTTT. This gives the protein CASRETNQPQHF. The chain carries TRBV6-5 and TRBJ1-5; no reliable D call. V was clipped by 6 bases and J by 3 bases, with 6 bases between them. The CDR3 runs to 12 residues. From germline, CDR1 is MNHEY and CDR2 SVGAGI.

By sample fraction, this clone is medium-sized (0.01 to 0.1%). The chain is built from TRBV4-1 and TRBJ2-3; D is tentatively TRBD1 or TRBD2 (5 bases each). Trimming took off 4 bases at V and 7 bases at J, with 12 bases between the two ends. Germline loops: CDR1 MGHRA, CDR2 YSYEKL. This CDR3 is built from 13 residues. CDR3 in DNA: TGCGCCAGCAGCCCAGAGGGGTCGTATACGCAGTATTTT. Translation gives CASSPEGSYTQYF.